Following are 11 T cell receptor beta chains from one sample sequenced in a study of blood T cells in healthy people across ages. A second PCR, run for roughly 7 to 11 cycles, used a sample-barcoded 5' primer plus a J-beta primer mix. TCRdb redid the calling of the 5' RACE reads with MiXCR, one entry per CDR3 protein. Altogether about a million distinct CDR3 sequences are present, 35% to 40% being singletons, with the ten largest covering roughly 13%. The specimen was blood. The receptors were gathered from a man aged 18 to 35 in good health.

Only a few counts were recorded for this clonotype. The CDR3 nucleotides read TGTGCCAGCAGCGTAGGGAGGGGCTCCTACAATGAGCAGTTCTTC. Residues: CASSVGRGSYNEQFF. V is TRBV9 and J is TRBJ2-1; perhaps TRBD2 as D (6 bases). V was cut by 0 bases and J by 0 bases, with 7 bases left in between. Germline CDR1 SGDLS, CDR2 YYNGEE. CDR3 length: 15 residues.

This clonotype came up a few times. V is TRBV20-1 and J is TRBJ1-1; TRBD1 agrees at 7 bases. Per germline, CDR1 DFQATT and CDR2 SNEGSKA (reference sequence). V dropped 0 bases and J dropped 3; count of bases not matched to a gene: 7. The CDR3 runs 15 residues. The CDR3 nucleotides read TGCAGTGCTAGAGATCCTGGAGGGGGCTACACTGAAGCTTTCTTT. Translated: CSARDPGGGYTEAFF.

The rearrangement uses TRBV21-1 and TRBJ2-1; the table names TRBD2, a call not compared with the DNA. TRBV21-1 is annotated as a pseudogene. The CDR3 is made up of 17 amino acids. The CDR3 bases are TGTGCCAGCAGCAAGAGGTCCCTTGGCCAGGATTCGGATGAGCAGTTCTTC. This sequence encodes CASSKRSLGQDSDEQFF.

In this sample, this clonotype turned up a few times. The chain has TRBV20-1 and TRBJ1-4; possible D gene TRBD1, 5 bases. Trimming pared 0 bases from V and 8 bases from J, leaving 13 bases between. Germline V gene lookup returns CDR1 DFQATT and CDR2 SNEGSKA (reference sequence). The CDR3 runs 14 residues. CDR3 region: CSARDVQGGEKLFF. CDR3 DNA sequence: TGCAGTGCTAGAGATGTCCAGGGTGGGGAAAAACTGTTTTTT.

The V and J genes are TRBV4-1 and TRBJ2-5, with D unclear. V lost 0 bases, J lost 1 base, and 9 bases lay in between. The CDR3 totals 15 residues. Germline CDR1 is MGHRA and CDR2 is YSYEKL. CDR3 nucleotides: TGCGCCAGCAGCCAAGATGGGCGGCTCCAAGAGACCCAGTACTTC. Its protein is CASSQDGRLQETQYF.

This clonotype was counted only a few times. This chain joins TRBV7-2 and TRBJ2-1, with D unclear. CDR1 and CDR2 (germline): SGHTA, FQGNSA. CDR3 size: 12 residues. Trimming left V 2 bases short and J 9 bases short, with 8 bases between. CDR3 protein: CASSLYGFEQFF. CDR3 sequence (DNA): TGTGCCAGCAGCTTATACGGGTTTGAGCAGTTCTTC.

This clonotype has just a few counts. The chain employs TRBV10-3 and TRBJ2-4, with D perhaps matching TRBD2 (6 bases). The CDR3 totals 15 residues. Per germline, CDR1 ENHRY and CDR2 SYGVKD. The V gene lost 10 bases and the J gene lost 0 bases, with 16 bases spanning the gap. The CDR3: CATGGVQGAKNIQYF. The CDR3 region has the DNA TGTGCCACTGGAGGGGTTCAGGGAGCCAAAAACATTCAGTACTTC.

This clonotype has just a few counts. The rearrangement uses TRBV20-1 and TRBJ1-5, with D perhaps TRBD1 (5 bases). This CDR3 has 16 amino acids. Deletions cut 6 bases from V and 9 bases from J, with 27 bases between. Germline CDR1 reads DFQATT; CDR2 reads SNEGSKA (reference sequence). CDR3 in amino acids: CSATWRGWTPGMPQHF. The CDR3 DNA sequence: TGCAGTGCCACCTGGCGGGGTTGGACACCCGGGATGCCCCAGCATTTT.

This clonotype appeared once. The rearrangement uses TRBV5-4 and TRBJ1-1, with a weak D call TRBD1 (6 bases). Deletions cut 3 bases from V and 1 base from J, with 16 bases between. Germline V gene sequence: CDR1 SGHNT, CDR2 YYREEE (reference sequence). The CDR3 has 16 amino acids. The CDR3 here is CASSSPNQGPNTEAFF. CDR3 coding DNA: TGTGCCAGCAGCTCTCCTAATCAGGGGCCGAACACTGAAGCTTTCTTT.

The chain joins TRBV20-1 to TRBJ1-5; D is ambiguous. Trimming pared 6 bases from V and 5 bases from J, leaving 20 bases between. From germline, CDR1 is DFQATT and CDR2 SNEGSKA (reference sequence). The CDR3 runs to 15 residues. For the CDR3, the DNA is TGCAGTGCCCAACCCCTTGGCAGGTCCTATCAGCCCCAGCATTTT. As protein: CSAQPLGRSYQPQHF.

This rearrangement joins TRBV10-3 to TRBJ2-1, with 7 bases matching TRBD2. The CDR3 runs 16 residues. Germline V gives CDR1 ENHRY, CDR2 SYGVKD. With 0 bases clipped from V and 9 bases from J, the junction kept 11 bases outside the gene matches. In nucleotides, the CDR3 is TGTGCCATCAGTGAGTCCGCCAGCGGGGCAAGGATTGAGCAGTTCTTC. Protein sequence: CAISESASGARIEQFF.